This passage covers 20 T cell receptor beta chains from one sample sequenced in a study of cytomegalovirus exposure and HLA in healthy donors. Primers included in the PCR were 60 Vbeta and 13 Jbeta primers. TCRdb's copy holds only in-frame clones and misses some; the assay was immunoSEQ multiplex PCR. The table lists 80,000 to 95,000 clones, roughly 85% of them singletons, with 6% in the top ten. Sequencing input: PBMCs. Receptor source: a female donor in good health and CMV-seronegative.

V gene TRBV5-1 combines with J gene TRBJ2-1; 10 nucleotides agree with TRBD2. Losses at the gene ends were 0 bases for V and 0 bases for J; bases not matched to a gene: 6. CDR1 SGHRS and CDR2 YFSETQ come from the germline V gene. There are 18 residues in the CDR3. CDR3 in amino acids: CASSLGLAGLSSYNEQFF. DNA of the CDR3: TGCGCCAGCAGCTTGGGACTAGCGGGTCTGAGCTCCTACAATGAGCAGTTCTTC.

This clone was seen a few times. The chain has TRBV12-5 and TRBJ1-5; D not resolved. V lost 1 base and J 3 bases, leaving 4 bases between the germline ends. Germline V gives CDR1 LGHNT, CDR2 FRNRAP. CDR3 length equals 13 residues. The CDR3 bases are TGTGCTAGTGGTTTGGACAACAATCAGCCCCAGCATTTT. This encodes CASGLDNNQPQHF.

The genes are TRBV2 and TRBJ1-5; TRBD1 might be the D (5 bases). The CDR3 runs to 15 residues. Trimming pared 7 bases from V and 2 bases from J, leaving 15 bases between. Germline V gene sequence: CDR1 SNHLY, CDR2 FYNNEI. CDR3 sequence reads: CASMQGGRGNQPQHF. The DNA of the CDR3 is TGTGCCAGCATGCAGGGAGGTCGAGGCAATCAGCCCCAGCATTTT.

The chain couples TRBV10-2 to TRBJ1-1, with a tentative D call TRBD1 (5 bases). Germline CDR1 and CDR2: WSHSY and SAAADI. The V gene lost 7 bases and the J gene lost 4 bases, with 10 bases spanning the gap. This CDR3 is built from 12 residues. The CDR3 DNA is TGCGCCAGCAATCCAGGGCGCACTGAAGCTTTCTTT. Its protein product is CASNPGRTEAFF.

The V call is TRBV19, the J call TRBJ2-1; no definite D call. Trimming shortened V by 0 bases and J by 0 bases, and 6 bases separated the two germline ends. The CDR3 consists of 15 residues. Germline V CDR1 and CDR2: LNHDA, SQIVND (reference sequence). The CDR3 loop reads CASSIEGLSYNEQFF. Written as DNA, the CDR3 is TGTGCCAGTAGTATAGAGGGCCTCTCCTACAATGAGCAGTTCTTC.

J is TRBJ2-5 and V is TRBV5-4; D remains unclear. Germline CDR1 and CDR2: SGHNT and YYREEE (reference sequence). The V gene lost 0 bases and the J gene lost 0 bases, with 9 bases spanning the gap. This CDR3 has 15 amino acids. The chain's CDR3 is CASSLGAQYQETQYF. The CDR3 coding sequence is TGTGCCAGCAGCTTGGGGGCCCAGTACCAAGAGACCCAGTACTTC.

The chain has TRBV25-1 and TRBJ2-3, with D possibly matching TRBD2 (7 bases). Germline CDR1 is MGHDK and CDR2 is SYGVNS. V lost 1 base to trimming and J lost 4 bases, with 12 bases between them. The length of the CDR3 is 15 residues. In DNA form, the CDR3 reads TGTGCCAGCAGTGAATGGGCGGGGGCCCCAGATACGCAGTATTTT. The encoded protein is CASSEWAGAPDTQYF.

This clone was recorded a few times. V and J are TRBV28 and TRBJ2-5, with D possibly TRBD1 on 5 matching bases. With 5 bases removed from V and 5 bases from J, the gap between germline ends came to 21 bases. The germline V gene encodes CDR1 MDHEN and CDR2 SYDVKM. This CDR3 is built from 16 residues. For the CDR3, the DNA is TGTGCCAGCAGTCGTCACAGGCAACCCTTAGGGGAGACCCAGTACTTC. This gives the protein CASSRHRQPLGETQYF.

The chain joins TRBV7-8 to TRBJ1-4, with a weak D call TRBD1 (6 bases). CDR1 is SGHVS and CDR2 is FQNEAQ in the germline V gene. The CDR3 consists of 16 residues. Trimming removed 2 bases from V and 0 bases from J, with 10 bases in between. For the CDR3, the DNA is TGTGCCAGCAGCTTAACGGACAGCTCAACTAATGAAAAACTGTTTTTT. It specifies CASSLTDSSTNEKLFF.

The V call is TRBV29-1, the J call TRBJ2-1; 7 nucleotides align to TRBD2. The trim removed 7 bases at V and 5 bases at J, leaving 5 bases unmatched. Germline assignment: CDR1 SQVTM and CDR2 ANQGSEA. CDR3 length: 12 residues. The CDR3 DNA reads TGCAGCGGGGGGACTACCAACAATGAGCAGTTCTTC. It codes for CSGGTTNNEQFF.

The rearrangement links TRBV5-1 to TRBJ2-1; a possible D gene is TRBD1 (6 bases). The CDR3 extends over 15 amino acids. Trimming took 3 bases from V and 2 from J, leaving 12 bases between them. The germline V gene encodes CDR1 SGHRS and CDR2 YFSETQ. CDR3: CASSSTGFTYNEQFF. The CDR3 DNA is TGCGCCAGCAGCTCAACAGGGTTTACCTACAATGAGCAGTTCTTC.

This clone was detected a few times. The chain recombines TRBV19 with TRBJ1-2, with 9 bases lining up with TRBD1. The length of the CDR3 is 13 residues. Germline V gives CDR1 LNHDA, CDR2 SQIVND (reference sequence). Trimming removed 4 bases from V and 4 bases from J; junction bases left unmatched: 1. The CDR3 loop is CASSRGQGYGYTF. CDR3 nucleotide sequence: TGTGCCAGTAGTAGGGGACAGGGCTATGGCTACACCTTC.

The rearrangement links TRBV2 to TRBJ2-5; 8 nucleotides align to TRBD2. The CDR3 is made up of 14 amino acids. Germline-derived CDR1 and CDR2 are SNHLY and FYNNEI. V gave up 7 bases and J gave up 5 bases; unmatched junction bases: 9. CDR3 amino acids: CASMGREVAETQYF. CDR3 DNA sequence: TGTGCCAGCATGGGGCGGGAGGTCGCGGAGACCCAGTACTTC. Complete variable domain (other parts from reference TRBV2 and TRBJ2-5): EPEVTQTPSHQVTQMGQEVILRCVPISNHLYFYWYRQILGQKVEFLVSFYNNEISEKSEIFDDQFSVERPDGSNFTLKIRSTKLEDSAMYFCASMGREVAETQYFGPGTRLLVL.

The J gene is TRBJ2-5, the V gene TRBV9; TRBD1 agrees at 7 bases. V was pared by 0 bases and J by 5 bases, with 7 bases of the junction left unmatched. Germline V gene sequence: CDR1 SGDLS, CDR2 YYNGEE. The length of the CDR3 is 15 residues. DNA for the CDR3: TGTGCCAGCAGCGTAGCTGAGGGGGCAATCGAGACCCAGTACTTC. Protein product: CASSVAEGAIETQYF.

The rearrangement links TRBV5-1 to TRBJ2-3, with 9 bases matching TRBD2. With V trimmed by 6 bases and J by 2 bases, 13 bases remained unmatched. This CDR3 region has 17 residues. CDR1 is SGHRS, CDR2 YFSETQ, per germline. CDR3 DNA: TGCGCCAGCACCCCGGGTGTAGCGGGAGATAACACAGATACGCAGTATTTT. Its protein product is CASTPGVAGDNTDTQYF.

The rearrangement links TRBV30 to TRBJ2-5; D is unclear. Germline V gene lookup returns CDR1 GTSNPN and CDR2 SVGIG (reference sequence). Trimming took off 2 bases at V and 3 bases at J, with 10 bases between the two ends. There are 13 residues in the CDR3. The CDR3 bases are TGTGCCTGGAGTCGCCGCATAGAAGAGACCCAGTACTTC. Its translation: CAWSRRIEETQYF.

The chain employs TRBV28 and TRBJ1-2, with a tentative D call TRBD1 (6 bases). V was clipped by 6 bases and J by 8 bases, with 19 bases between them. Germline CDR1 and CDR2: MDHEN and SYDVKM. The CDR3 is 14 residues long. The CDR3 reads CASRNLIQGRGYTF. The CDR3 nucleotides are TGTGCCAGCAGGAACCTGATACAGGGAAGAGGCTACACCTTC.

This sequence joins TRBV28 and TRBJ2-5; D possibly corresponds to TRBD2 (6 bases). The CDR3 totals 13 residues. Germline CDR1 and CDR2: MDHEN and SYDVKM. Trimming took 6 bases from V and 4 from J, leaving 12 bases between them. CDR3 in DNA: TGTGCCAGCAGACCCGGGACTCTAGAGACCCAGTACTTC. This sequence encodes CASRPGTLETQYF.

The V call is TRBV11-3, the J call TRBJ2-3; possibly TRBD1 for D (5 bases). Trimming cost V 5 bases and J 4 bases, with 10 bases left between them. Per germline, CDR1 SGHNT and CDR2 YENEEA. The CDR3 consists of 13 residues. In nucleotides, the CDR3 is TGTGCCAGCAGCAAAGACAGTGCAGATACGCAGTATTTT. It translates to CASSKDSADTQYF. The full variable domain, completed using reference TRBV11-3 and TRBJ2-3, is EAGVVQSPRYKIIEKKQPVAFWCNPISGHNTLYWYLQNLGQGPELLIRYENEEAVDDSQLPKDRFSAERLKGVDSTLKIQPAELGDSAVYLCASSKDSADTQYFGPGTRLTVL.

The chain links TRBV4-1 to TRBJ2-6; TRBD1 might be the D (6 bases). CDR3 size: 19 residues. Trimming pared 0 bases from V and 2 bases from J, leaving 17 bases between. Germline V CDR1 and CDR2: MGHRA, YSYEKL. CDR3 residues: CASSQEEAGEATGANVLTF. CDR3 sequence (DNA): TGCGCCAGCAGCCAAGAAGAGGCAGGGGAAGCTACTGGGGCCAACGTCCTGACTTTC.